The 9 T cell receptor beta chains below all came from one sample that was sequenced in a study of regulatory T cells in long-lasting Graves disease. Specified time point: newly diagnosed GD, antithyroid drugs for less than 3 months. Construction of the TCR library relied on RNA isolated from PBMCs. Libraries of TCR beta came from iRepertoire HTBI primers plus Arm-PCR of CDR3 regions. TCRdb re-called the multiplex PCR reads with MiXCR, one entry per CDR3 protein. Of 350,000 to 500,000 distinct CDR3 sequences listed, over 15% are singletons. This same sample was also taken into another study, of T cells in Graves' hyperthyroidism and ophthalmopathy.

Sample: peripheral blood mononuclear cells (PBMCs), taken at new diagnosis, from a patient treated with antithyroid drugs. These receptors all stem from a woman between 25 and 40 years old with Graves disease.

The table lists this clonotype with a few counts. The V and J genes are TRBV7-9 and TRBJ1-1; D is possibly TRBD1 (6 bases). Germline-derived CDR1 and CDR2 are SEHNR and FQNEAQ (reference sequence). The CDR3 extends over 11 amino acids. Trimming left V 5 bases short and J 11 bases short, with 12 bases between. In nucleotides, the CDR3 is TGTGCCAGCAGCCCGGGGGGCTCGGCTTTCTTT. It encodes CASSPGGSAFF.

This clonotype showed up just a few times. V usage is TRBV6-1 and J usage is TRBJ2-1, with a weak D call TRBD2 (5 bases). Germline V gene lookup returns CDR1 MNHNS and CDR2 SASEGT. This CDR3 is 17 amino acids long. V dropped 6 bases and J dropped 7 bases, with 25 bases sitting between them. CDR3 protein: CASRQTTGKTFGNEQFF. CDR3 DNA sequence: TGTGCCAGCAGACAGACTACGGGGAAGACATTCGGGAATGAGCAGTTCTTC.

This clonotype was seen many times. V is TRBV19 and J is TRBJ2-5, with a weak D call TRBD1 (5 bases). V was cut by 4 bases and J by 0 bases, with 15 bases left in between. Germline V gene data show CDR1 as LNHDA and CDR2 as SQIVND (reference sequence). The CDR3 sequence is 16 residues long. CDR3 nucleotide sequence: TGTGCCAGTAGTAGGGTTTTGGACAAGTACCAAGAGACCCAGTACTTC. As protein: CASSRVLDKYQETQYF.

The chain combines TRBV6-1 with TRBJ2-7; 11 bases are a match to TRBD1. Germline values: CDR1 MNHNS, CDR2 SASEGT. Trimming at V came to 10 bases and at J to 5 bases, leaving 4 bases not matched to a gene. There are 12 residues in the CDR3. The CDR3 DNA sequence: TGTGCCACTGGACAGGGGGCCCACGAGCAGTACTTC. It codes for CATGQGAHEQYF.

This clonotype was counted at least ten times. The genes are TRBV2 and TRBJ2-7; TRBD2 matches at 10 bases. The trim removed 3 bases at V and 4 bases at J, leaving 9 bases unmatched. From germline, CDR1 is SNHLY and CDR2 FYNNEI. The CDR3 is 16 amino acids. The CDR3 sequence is CASSDPASGSLYEQYF. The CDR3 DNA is TGTGCCAGCAGTGATCCGGCTAGCGGGAGTCTATACGAGCAGTACTTC.

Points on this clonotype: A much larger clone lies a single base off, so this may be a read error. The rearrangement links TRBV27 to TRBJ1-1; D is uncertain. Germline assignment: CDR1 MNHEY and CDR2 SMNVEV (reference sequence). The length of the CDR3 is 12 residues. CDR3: CASRQGKTGAFF. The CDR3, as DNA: TGTGCCAGCCGACAAGGGAAGACTGGAGCTTTCTTT.

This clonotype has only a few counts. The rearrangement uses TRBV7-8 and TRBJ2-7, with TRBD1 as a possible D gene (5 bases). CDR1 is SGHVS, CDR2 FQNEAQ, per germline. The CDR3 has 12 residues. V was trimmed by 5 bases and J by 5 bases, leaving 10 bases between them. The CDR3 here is CASSQWGDEQYF. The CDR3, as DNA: TGTGCCAGCAGCCAGTGGGGCGACGAGCAGTACTTC.

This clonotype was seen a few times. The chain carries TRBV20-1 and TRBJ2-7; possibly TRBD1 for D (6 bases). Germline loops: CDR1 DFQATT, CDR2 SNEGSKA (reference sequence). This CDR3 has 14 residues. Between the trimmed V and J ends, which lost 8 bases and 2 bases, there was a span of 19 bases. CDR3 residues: CSTIPGQTTYEQYF. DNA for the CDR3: TGCAGTACGATACCGGGACAAACGACCTACGAGCAGTACTTC.

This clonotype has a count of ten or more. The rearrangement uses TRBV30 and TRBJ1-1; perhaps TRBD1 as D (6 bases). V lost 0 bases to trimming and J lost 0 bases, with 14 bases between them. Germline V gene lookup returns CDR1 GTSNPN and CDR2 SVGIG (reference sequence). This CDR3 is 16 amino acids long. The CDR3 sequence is CAWSVPGQLMNTEAFF. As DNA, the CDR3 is TGTGCCTGGAGTGTACCCGGACAGCTCATGAACACTGAAGCTTTCTTT.